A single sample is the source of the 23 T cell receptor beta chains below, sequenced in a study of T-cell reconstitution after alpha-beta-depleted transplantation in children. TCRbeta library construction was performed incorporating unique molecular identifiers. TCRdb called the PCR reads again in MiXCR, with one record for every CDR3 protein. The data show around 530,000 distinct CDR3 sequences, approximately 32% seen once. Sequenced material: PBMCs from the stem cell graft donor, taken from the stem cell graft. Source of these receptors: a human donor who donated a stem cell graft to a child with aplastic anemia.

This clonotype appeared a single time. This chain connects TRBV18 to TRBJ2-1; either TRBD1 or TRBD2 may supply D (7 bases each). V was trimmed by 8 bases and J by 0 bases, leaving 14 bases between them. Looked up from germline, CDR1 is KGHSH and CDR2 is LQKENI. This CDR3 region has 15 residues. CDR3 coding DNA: TGTGCCAGCCTACAGGGGAGGGACTCCTACAATGAGCAGTTCTTC. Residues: CASLQGRDSYNEQFF.

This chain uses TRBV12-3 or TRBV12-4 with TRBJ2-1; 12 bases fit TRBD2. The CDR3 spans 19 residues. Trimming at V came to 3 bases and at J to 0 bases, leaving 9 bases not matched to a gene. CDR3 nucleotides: TGTGCCAGCAGTTTGGCCGGGACTAGCGGGCTGAGCTCCTACAATGAGCAGTTCTTC. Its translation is CASSLAGTSGLSSYNEQFF.

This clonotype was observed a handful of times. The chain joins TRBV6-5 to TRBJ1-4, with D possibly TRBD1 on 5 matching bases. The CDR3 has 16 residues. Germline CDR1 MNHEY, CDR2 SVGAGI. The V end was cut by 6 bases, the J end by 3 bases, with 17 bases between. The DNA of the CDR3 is TGTGCCAGCAGATCCTCCTGGGGCAGGGCTAATGAAAAACTGTTTTTT. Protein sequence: CASRSSWGRANEKLFF.

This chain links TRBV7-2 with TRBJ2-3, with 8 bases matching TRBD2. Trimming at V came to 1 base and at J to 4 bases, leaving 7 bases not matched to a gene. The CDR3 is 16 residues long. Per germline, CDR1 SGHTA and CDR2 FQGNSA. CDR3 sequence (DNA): TGTGCCAGCAGCTTAGGTGCGGGAGGTCGGGCAGATACGCAGTATTTT. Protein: CASSLGAGGRADTQYF.

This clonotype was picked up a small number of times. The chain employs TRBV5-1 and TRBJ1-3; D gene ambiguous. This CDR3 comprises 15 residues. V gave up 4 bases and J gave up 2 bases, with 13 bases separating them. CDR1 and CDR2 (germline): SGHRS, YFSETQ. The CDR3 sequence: CASSGDPLAGNTIYF. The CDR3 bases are TGCGCCAGCAGCGGAGACCCCCTAGCTGGAAACACCATATATTTT. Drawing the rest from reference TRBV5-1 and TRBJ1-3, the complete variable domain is KAGVTQTPRYLIKTRGQQVTLSCSPISGHRSVSWYQQTPGQGLQFLFEYFSETQRNKGNFPGRFSGRQFSNSRSEMNVSTLELGDSALYLCASSGDPLAGNTIYFGEGSWLTVV.

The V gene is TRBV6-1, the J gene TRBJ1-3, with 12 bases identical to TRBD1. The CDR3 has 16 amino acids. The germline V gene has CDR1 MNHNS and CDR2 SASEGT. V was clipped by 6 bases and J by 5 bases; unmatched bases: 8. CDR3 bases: TGTGCCAGCAGCGATCCGGGACAGGGGGCGAGAAACACCATATATTTT. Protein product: CASSDPGQGARNTIYF.

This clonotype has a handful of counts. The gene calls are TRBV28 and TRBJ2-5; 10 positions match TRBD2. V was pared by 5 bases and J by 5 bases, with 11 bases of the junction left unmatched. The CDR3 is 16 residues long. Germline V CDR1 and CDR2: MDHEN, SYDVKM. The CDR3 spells CASSPPSGSGRETQYF. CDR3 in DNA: TGTGCCAGCAGTCCCCCCTCGGGTAGCGGGAGGGAGACCCAGTACTTC.

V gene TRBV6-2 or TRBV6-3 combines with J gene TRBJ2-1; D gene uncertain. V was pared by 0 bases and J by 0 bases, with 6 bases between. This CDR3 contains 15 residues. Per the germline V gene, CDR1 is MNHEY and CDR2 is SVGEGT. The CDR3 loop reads CASSYSPNSYNEQFF. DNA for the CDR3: TGTGCCAGCAGTTACTCGCCGAACTCCTACAATGAGCAGTTCTTC.

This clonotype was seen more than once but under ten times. DNA of the CDR3: TGCAGCGTTGAAGGGAGCGGGAGGGCCACAGATACGCAGTATTTT. This sequence encodes CSVEGSGRATDTQYF. The chain links TRBV29-1 to TRBJ2-3, with 10 bases identical to TRBD2. Trimming cost V 1 base and J 2 bases; bases outside gene matches: 3. The length of the CDR3 is 15 residues. From germline, CDR1 is SQVTM and CDR2 ANQGSEA.

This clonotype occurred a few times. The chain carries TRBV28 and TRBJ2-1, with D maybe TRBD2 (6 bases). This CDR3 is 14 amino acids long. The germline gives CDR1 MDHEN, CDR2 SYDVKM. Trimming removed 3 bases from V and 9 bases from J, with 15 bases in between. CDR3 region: CASSFTGERVEQFF. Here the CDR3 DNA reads TGTGCCAGCAGTTTCACGGGAGAGAGGGTTGAGCAGTTCTTC.

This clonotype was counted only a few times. CDR3 DNA: TGTGCCAGCAGCCAAGATTTGGAGGTTCAGTACTTC. Protein sequence: CASSQDLEVQYF. V usage is TRBV14 and J usage is TRBJ2-4, with D perhaps TRBD2 (5 bases). Trimming took 0 bases from V and 11 from J, leaving 8 bases between them. Germline assignment: CDR1 SGHDN and CDR2 FVKESK. The CDR3 has 12 amino acids.

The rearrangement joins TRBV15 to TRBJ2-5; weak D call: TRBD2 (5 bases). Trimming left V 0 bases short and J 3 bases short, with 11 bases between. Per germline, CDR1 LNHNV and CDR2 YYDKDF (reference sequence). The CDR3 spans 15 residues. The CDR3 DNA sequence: TGTGCCACCAGCAGAGATAATACTAGAAAAGAGACCCAGTACTTC. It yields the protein CATSRDNTRKETQYF. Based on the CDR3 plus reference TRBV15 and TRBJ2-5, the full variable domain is DAMVIQNPRYQVTQFGKPVTLSCSQTLNHNVMYWYQQKSSQAPKLLFHYYDKDFNNEADTPDNFQSRRPNTSFCFLDIRSPGLGDTAMYLCATSRDNTRKETQYFGPGTRLLVL.

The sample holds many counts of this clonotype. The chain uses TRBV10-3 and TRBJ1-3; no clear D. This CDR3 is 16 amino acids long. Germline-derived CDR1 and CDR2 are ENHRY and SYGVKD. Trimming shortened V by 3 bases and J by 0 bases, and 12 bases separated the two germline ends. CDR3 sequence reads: CAISDGPPSSGNTIYF. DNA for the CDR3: TGTGCCATCAGTGACGGACCGCCGAGCTCTGGAAACACCATATATTTT.

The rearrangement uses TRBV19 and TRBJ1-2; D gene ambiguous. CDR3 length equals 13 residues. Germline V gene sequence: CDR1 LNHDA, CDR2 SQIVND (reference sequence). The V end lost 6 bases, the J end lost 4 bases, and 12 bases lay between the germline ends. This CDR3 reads CASSPPYLYGYTF. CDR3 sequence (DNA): TGTGCCAGTAGCCCGCCGTACCTCTATGGCTACACCTTC.

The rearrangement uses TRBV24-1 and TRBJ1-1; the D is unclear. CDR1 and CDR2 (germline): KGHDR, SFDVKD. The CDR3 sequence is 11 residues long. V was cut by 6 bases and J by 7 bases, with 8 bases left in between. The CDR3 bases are TGTGCCACCAGTCGGCTTGATGAAGCTTTCTTT. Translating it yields CATSRLDEAFF.

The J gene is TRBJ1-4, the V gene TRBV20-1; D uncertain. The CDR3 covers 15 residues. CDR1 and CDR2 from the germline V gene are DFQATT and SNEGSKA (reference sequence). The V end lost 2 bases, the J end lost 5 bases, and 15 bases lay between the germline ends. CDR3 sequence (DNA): TGCAGTGCTAGAATTGACACAGTGGCGAATGAAAAACTGTTTTTT. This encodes CSARIDTVANEKLFF.

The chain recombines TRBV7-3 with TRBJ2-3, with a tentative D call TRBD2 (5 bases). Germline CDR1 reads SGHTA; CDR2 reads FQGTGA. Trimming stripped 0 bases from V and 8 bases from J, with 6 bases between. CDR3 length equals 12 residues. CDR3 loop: CASSLTRGTQYF. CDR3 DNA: TGTGCCAGCAGCTTAACACGGGGTACGCAGTATTTT.

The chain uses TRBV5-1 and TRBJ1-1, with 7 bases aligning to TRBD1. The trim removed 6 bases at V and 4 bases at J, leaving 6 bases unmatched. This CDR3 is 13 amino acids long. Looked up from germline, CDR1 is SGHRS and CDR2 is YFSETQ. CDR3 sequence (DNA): TGCGCCAGCACAGGACAGGCGGGCACTGAAGCTTTCTTT. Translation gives CASTGQAGTEAFF.

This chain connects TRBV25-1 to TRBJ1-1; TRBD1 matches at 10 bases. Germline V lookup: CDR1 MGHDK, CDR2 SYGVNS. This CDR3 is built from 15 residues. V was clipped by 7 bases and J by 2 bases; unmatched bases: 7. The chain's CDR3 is CASTETGGINTEAFF. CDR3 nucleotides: TGTGCCAGCACTGAGACAGGGGGCATAAACACTGAAGCTTTCTTT.

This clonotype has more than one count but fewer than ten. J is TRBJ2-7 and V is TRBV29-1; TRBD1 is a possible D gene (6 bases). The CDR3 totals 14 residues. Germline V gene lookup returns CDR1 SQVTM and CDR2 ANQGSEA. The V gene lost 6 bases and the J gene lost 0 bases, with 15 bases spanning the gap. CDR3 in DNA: TGCAGCGTGATACAGGGATTTAGCTCCTACGAGCAGTACTTC. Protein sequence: CSVIQGFSSYEQYF.

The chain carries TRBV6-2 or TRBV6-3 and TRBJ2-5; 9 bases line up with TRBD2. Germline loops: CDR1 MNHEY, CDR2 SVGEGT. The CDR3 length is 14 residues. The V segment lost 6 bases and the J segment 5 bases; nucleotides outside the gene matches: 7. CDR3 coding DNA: TGTGCCAGCAGCACAGCGGGAGGACGGGAGACCCAGTACTTC. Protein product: CASSTAGGRETQYF.

CDR3 amino acids: CASSLDYTAGEQYF. The CDR3 region has the DNA TGTGCCAGCAGTTTAGACTATACGGCAGGCGAGCAGTACTTC. The chain combines TRBV12-3 or TRBV12-4 with TRBJ2-7; D not resolved. CDR3 size: 14 residues. V was shortened by 1 base and J by 6 bases, with 13 bases between the two germline ends.

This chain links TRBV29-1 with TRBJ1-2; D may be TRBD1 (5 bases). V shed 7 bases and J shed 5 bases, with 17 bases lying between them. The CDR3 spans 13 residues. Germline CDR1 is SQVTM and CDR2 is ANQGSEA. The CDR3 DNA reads TGCAGCGCTCGGGGGGTCATACATTATGGCTACACCTTC. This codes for CSARGVIHYGYTF.